These 25 T cell receptor beta chains were sequenced from one sample in a study of identical twins. From the 5' RACE reads, TCRdb called clonotypes with MiXCR, one entry per CDR3 protein. The data contain about 700,000 distinct CDR3 sequences, around 6% of them singletons. The sequenced material came from naive T cells sorted from blood. The origin of the receptors is a man younger than 35 in good health.

This clonotype occurred a few times. The V call is TRBV7-9, the J call TRBJ2-7; 9 bases are shared with TRBD1. The germline gives CDR1 SEHNR, CDR2 FQNEAQ (reference sequence). This CDR3 has 17 amino acids. The trim removed 0 bases at V and 1 base at J, leaving 7 bases unmatched. In DNA, the CDR3 is TGTGCCAGCAGCTTAGCGCCTCAGACAGGGGGATCCTACGAGCAGTACTTC. Translated, it gives CASSLAPQTGGSYEQYF.

This clonotype was seen more than once but under ten times. V usage is TRBV7-2 and J usage is TRBJ1-5, with D tentatively TRBD1 (6 bases). The germline V gene has CDR1 SGHTA and CDR2 FQGNSA. V was shortened by 1 base and J by 7 bases, with 17 bases between the two germline ends. This CDR3 has 16 amino acids. The CDR3: CASSLGGHIGGQPQHF. The CDR3 DNA reads as TGTGCCAGCAGCTTAGGGGGACACATCGGGGGGCAGCCCCAGCATTTT.

The chain uses TRBV5-1 and TRBJ2-1, with D unresolved. Trimming cost V 2 bases and J 4 bases, with 13 bases left between them. In germline, CDR1 is SGHRS, CDR2 YFSETQ. The CDR3 length is 15 residues. CDR3 nucleotide sequence: TGCGCCAGCAGCTTAGACATGCCTGCGTACAATGAGCAGTTCTTC. It codes for CASSLDMPAYNEQFF.

The V gene is TRBV12-3 or TRBV12-4, the J gene TRBJ1-1; 12 positions match TRBD1. CDR3 length: 16 amino acids. V gave up 8 bases and J gave up 6 bases; unmatched junction bases: 13. The CDR3 reads CASGTGGGSLGAEAFF. Here the CDR3 DNA reads TGTGCCAGCGGGACAGGGGGCGGTTCTCTTGGGGCTGAAGCTTTCTTT.

The table lists this clonotype with many counts. This chain connects TRBV20-1 to TRBJ2-5; perhaps TRBD2 as D (5 bases). The CDR3 consists of 13 residues. Germline CDR1 and CDR2: DFQATT and SNEGSKA (reference sequence). This CDR3 is CSTFGRAGETQYF. The CDR3 DNA sequence: TGCAGCACCTTTGGGCGGGCCGGGGAGACCCAGTACTTC.

A few counts support this clonotype. The genes are TRBV5-6 and TRBJ2-1; 7 bases agree with TRBD2. Germline V lookup: CDR1 SGHDT, CDR2 YYEEEE. CDR3 length: 16 residues. Trimming cost V 1 base and J 10 bases; bases outside gene matches: 14. CDR3 coding DNA: TGTGCCAGCAGCTTGAGGGCGGGAGAGGCTACCGGGGAGCAGTTCTTC. It is translated as CASSLRAGEATGEQFF.

This clonotype was seen many times. This chain joins TRBV29-1 and TRBJ2-3; D gene ambiguous. Trimming took 7 bases from V and 9 from J, leaving 17 bases between them. Per germline, CDR1 SQVTM and CDR2 ANQGSEA. The CDR3 is made up of 12 amino acids. The CDR3 loop is CSGRSYRGTQYF. The CDR3 DNA reads as TGCAGCGGGCGATCCTACAGAGGAACGCAGTATTTT.

In this sample, this clonotype turned up many times. The rearrangement links TRBV29-1 to TRBJ2-5; 9 bases match TRBD1. Germline loops: CDR1 SQVTM, CDR2 ANQGSEA. V shed 0 bases and J 0 bases; nucleotides not matched to a gene: 5. The CDR3 sequence is 16 residues long. CDR3 in amino acids: CSVEDDRTGDQETQYF. The DNA for the CDR3 is TGCAGCGTTGAAGATGACCGGACAGGGGACCAAGAGACCCAGTACTTC.

There are many counts of this clonotype. This rearrangement joins TRBV12-3 or TRBV12-4 to TRBJ1-6, with 7 bases lining up with TRBD1. The CDR3 loop spans 12 amino acids. J lost 14 bases, V lost 8 bases, and 9 bases had no gene match. The CDR3: CASRQGGRALHF. In DNA form, the CDR3 reads TGTGCCAGCCGCCAGGGGGGTCGGGCCCTCCACTTT.

This clonotype showed up many times. V gene TRBV5-1 combines with J gene TRBJ2-1; D is perhaps TRBD2 (6 bases). The V gene's germline CDR1 is SGHRS and CDR2 YFSETQ. V dropped 3 bases and J dropped 5 bases, with 12 bases sitting between them. This CDR3 has 14 amino acids. As DNA, the CDR3 is TGCGCCAGCAGCTCCCGGGAGAAAAACAATGAGCAGTTCTTC. It translates to CASSSREKNNEQFF.

V gene TRBV12-5 combines with J gene TRBJ1-5, with 7 bases identical to TRBD1. V lost 2 bases to trimming and J lost 0 bases; unmatched junction nucleotides: 10. The CDR3 consists of 18 residues. Germline CDR1 reads LGHNT; CDR2 reads FRNRAP. Here the CDR3 reads CASGLPLGQVGSNQPQHF. CDR3 nucleotides: TGTGCTAGTGGTTTGCCCCTCGGACAGGTCGGTAGCAATCAGCCCCAGCATTTT.

This clonotype showed up many times. This chain joins TRBV5-1 and TRBJ1-1; D gene ambiguous. CDR1 is SGHRS and CDR2 is YFSETQ in the germline V gene. This CDR3 is built from 17 residues. V lost 0 bases and J lost 3, with 18 bases in between. The CDR3 DNA sequence: TGCGCCAGCAGCTTGGCCCCCCCGGGAGGATGGGACACTGAAGCTTTCTTT. This sequence encodes CASSLAPPGGWDTEAFF.

This clonotype was seen a few times. This may stem from a read error, because a much larger clone lies one nucleotide away. This is likely a read error, given that the CDR3 carries no conserved phenylalanine or tryptophan at its end. This chain joins TRBV12-3 or TRBV12-4 and TRBJ1-1; no firm D call. The CDR3 contains 14 residues. V was trimmed by 6 bases and J by 1 base, leaving 12 bases between them. CDR3 loop: CASRPRRENTEAFC. The CDR3 DNA is TGTGCCAGCAGACCCAGACGGGAGAACACTGAAGCTTTCTGT.

In this sample, this clonotype turned up many times. The V gene is TRBV28, the J gene TRBJ2-2; D perhaps matches TRBD2 (6 bases). The CDR3 totals 15 residues. In germline, CDR1 is MDHEN, CDR2 SYDVKM. V was trimmed by 6 bases and J by 2 bases, leaving 13 bases between them. CDR3 nucleotides: TGTGCCAGCAGCATAGGGGACTTTAACACCGGGGAGCTGTTTTTT. Its protein is CASSIGDFNTGELFF.

This clonotype appeared many times. V usage is TRBV27 and J usage is TRBJ2-1, with TRBD1 matching 9 bases. V dropped 5 bases and J dropped 4; count of bases not matched to a gene: 6. Per the germline V gene, CDR1 is MNHEY and CDR2 is SMNVEV (reference sequence). The length of the CDR3 is 15 residues. CDR3 sequence (DNA): TGTGCCAGCAGTAGGAAGGGGACAGGGTACAATGAGCAGTTCTTC. Residues: CASSRKGTGYNEQFF.

This clonotype was detected a few times. The J gene is TRBJ2-3, the V gene TRBV25-1, with TRBD2 matching 10 bases. This CDR3 is 16 amino acids long. Germline V lookup: CDR1 MGHDK, CDR2 SYGVNS. The V segment lost 6 bases and the J segment 5 bases; nucleotides outside the gene matches: 11. The CDR3 loop reads CASSPRTSGWGDTQYF. The CDR3 DNA reads TGTGCCAGCAGCCCCCGGACTAGCGGTTGGGGAGATACGCAGTATTTT.

This clonotype was detected many times. This chain joins TRBV7-7 and TRBJ2-1; 14 nucleotides agree with TRBD2. This CDR3 spans 15 amino acids. Germline V gene sequence: CDR1 SSHAT, CDR2 FNYEAQ (reference sequence). Trimming took 3 bases from V and 10 from J; bases not matched to a gene: 5. DNA of the CDR3: TGTGCCAGCAGCTTGGGACTAGCGGGAGTCAGGGAGCAGTTCTTC. This codes for CASSLGLAGVREQFF.

This clonotype was counted ten times or more. The gene calls are TRBV6-5 and TRBJ2-3, with a weak D call TRBD2 (6 bases). CDR3 size: 17 residues. V was shortened by 0 bases and J by 2 bases, with 15 bases between the two germline ends. Germline CDR1 and CDR2: MNHEY and SVGAGI. The CDR3 loop is CASSYSRFSGLTDTQYF. The CDR3 coding sequence is TGTGCCAGCAGTTACTCGAGGTTTAGCGGCCTCACAGATACGCAGTATTTT.

This clonotype was seen a few times. The chain joins TRBV20-1 to TRBJ1-5; a weak D match, TRBD1 (6 bases). Germline V gene sequence: CDR1 DFQATT, CDR2 SNEGSKA (reference sequence). The V end lost 3 bases, the J end lost 1 base, and 13 bases lay between the germline ends. CDR3 size: 15 residues. CDR3 in amino acids: CSASTGGESNQPQHF. Written as DNA, the CDR3 is TGCAGTGCTAGTACCGGGGGCGAAAGCAATCAGCCCCAGCATTTT.

The chain joins TRBV2 to TRBJ1-2; the D gene is possibly TRBD1 (5 bases). Per the germline V gene, CDR1 is SNHLY and CDR2 is FYNNEI. V lost 6 bases and J 4 bases, leaving 12 bases between the germline ends. The CDR3 spans 13 residues. CDR3 sequence (DNA): TGTGCCAGCAGAACCGGGACTTCCTATGGCTACACCTTC. It yields the protein CASRTGTSYGYTF.

This clonotype occurred many times. The chain uses TRBV5-1 and TRBJ2-7; D may be TRBD2 (5 bases). The CDR3 is 12 amino acids. The V end lost 0 bases, the J end lost 5 bases, and 6 bases lay between the germline ends. Germline V gene lookup returns CDR1 SGHRS and CDR2 YFSETQ. The CDR3 DNA is TGCGCCAGCAGCTTGGACGGGAACGAGCAGTACGTC. It yields the protein CASSLDGNEQYV.

This clonotype showed up many times. V and J are TRBV29-1 and TRBJ1-5, with D perhaps TRBD1 (6 bases). The CDR3 runs to 13 residues. V gave up 7 bases and J gave up 4 bases, with 14 bases separating them. Germline V lookup: CDR1 SQVTM, CDR2 ANQGSEA. The CDR3 bases are TGCAGCGCCGAGACAGGTATGAATCAGCCCCAGCATTTT. It specifies CSAETGMNQPQHF.

This clonotype was recorded many times. The CDR3 sequence: CSVAPQNTEAFF. CDR3 sequence (DNA): TGCAGCGTTGCCCCCCAGAACACTGAAGCTTTCTTT. The chain couples TRBV29-1 to TRBJ1-1; D is ambiguous. Looked up from germline, CDR1 is SQVTM and CDR2 is ANQGSEA. Trimming pared 4 bases from V and 1 base from J, leaving 7 bases between. The CDR3 sequence is 12 residues long.

In its sample, this clonotype was seen a few times. This chain joins TRBV13 and TRBJ2-1, with D perhaps matching TRBD2 (6 bases). Trimming stripped 3 bases from V and 7 bases from J, with 16 bases between. This CDR3 has 15 residues. Germline assignment: CDR1 PRHDT and CDR2 FYEKMQ (reference sequence). CDR3 residues: CASSFTPGGRNEQFF. Written as DNA, the CDR3 is TGTGCCAGCAGCTTTACCCCCGGAGGGAGGAATGAGCAGTTCTTC.

This clonotype was detected ten times or more. The V and J genes are TRBV24-1 and TRBJ2-1, with D perhaps matching TRBD1 or TRBD2 (5 bases each). In germline, CDR1 is KGHDR, CDR2 SFDVKD. The V end lost 10 bases, the J end lost 10 bases, and 16 bases lay between the germline ends. The CDR3 has 12 residues. The CDR3 here is CATGPLEGEQFF. CDR3 bases: TGTGCCACGGGACCCCTGGAAGGGGAGCAGTTCTTC.